This T cell receptor (beta chain) originates from a study of patients and donors after allogeneic stem cell transplantation. TCRdb recomputed calls from the RT-PCR reads with MiXCR, one row per CDR3 protein. The sample contains about a million distinct CDR3 sequences, under 20% of which appear only once. This receptor was obtained from a human donor who was either an allogeneic HSCT recipient or a stem cell or donor lymphocyte infusion donor (not recorded which). It is not recorded whose cells these are; they may come from a transplant donor. The sequenced sample was blood, either unsorted or a sorted T cell fraction (not recorded which).

Here the CDR3 reads CASSVRPSGGALYEQYF. The CDR3 region has the DNA TGTGCCAGCAGCGTAAGACCTAGCGGGGGGGCCCTCTACGAGCAGTACTTC. The chain couples TRBV7-8 to TRBJ2-7; 12 nucleotides align to TRBD2. Germline CDR1 SGHVS, CDR2 FQNEAQ. V shed 5 bases and J 3 bases; nucleotides not matched to a gene: 11. The CDR3 totals 17 residues.